This T cell receptor beta chain was sequenced in a study of shared clonotypes between healthy human individuals. The repertoire was sequenced with immunoSEQ multiplex PCR; TCRdb's copy has only in-frame clones and lacks some. This repertoire shows hundreds of thousands of clones, just over 90% found once; its top ten account for about a quarter. V was clipped by 4 bases and J by 1 base, with 12 bases between them. Germline CDR1 reads SNHLY; CDR2 reads FYNNEI. The CDR3 extends over 15 amino acids. This clone was observed a single time. CD45RO-negative cells were positively selected for CCR7, leaving out terminally differentiated effector memory CD45RA+ cells.

The sequencing sample was made of naive CD8+ T cells sorted from blood. This sequence was found in a man under 40 in good health. The V gene is TRBV2, the J gene TRBJ2-3; either TRBD1 or TRBD2 may supply D (5 bases each). The CDR3: CASSARPGRTDTQYF. The DNA for the CDR3 is TGTGCCAGCAGTGCTCGGCCGGGGCGCACAGATACGCAGTATTTT.